A single sample gave rise to the 25 T cell receptor beta chains below, sequenced in a study of T cells in Graves' hyperthyroidism and ophthalmopathy. RNA transcripts served as the template for amplifying TCR beta CDR3 regions. With the HTBI primer set, the TCR CDR3 went through a first round of RT-PCR. Each CDR3 protein is one row after TCRdb ran MiXCR on the multiplex PCR reads. Of more than 350,000 distinct CDR3 sequences listed, around 14% are singletons. Input material: blood. The origin of the receptors is a young woman with Graves' hyperthyroidism.

Remarks on this clonotype: Since a much larger clone is just one base distant, this may be a read error. The chain employs TRBV11-2 and TRBJ1-3, with 8 bases that match TRBD1. The CDR3 length is 19 residues. Germline CDR1 reads SGHAT; CDR2 reads FQNNGV. The CDR3 loop reads CASSLTHNQGAASGNTVYF. The CDR3 nucleotides are TGTGCCAGCAGCCTAACACACAATCAGGGGGCGGCCTCTGGAAACACCGTATATTTT. Using reference TRBV11-2 and TRBJ1-3 for the parts outside the CDR3, the full variable domain is EAGVAQSPRYKIIEKRQSVAFWCNPISGHATLYWYQQILGQGPKLLIQFQNNGVVDDSQLPKDRFSAERLKGVDSTLKIQPAKLEDSAVYLCASSLTHNQGAASGNTVYFGEGSWLTVV.

This clonotype appeared a few times. V usage is TRBV9 and J usage is TRBJ2-2; 8 nucleotides match TRBD2. Germline V CDR1 and CDR2: SGDLS, YYNGEE. V lost 3 bases, J lost 7 bases, and 11 bases stayed unmatched. The CDR3 totals 16 residues. The CDR3 DNA is TGTGCCAGCAGCGCCCTCCTACCGGGGGGGTTCGGGGAGCTGTTTTTT. It translates to CASSALLPGGFGELFF.

The chain links TRBV7-2 to TRBJ2-2, with TRBD2 matching 12 bases. Germline values: CDR1 SGHTA, CDR2 FQGNSA. Unmatched junction bases numbered 6, after V lost 3 bases and J lost 7 bases. The CDR3 has 16 residues. The CDR3 region is CASSFRLAGGFGELFF. Here the CDR3 DNA reads TGTGCCAGCAGCTTCCGGCTAGCGGGAGGGTTCGGGGAGCTGTTTTTT.

This clonotype was counted many times. The rearrangement joins TRBV7-8 to TRBJ1-1; tentative D call: TRBD1 (5 bases). CDR1 is SGHVS, CDR2 FQNEAQ, per germline. The CDR3 contains 14 residues. V dropped 7 bases and J dropped 3 bases, with 15 bases sitting between them. For the CDR3, the DNA is TGTGCCAGCAACTTCGGACGAGGGGACACTGAAGCTTTCTTT. It specifies CASNFGRGDTEAFF.

This chain joins TRBV30 and TRBJ1-2; no reliable D call. The V gene's germline CDR1 is GTSNPN and CDR2 SVGIG (reference sequence). The germline V and J ends were trimmed by 0 bases and 1 base, with 12 bases remaining between them. This CDR3 has 15 amino acids. The CDR3 coding sequence is TGTGCCTGGAGTGTCGGGGTCCGGAATAACTATGGCTACACCTTC. Translation: CAWSVGVRNNYGYTF.

CDR3 bases: TGCAGTGCTAGTAGCCTAGTCGACGAGCAGTACTTC. Protein product: CSASSLVDEQYF. The V and J genes are TRBV20-1 and TRBJ2-7; no clear D gene. Trimming took 3 bases from V and 5 from J, leaving 11 bases between them. Per the germline V gene, CDR1 is DFQATT and CDR2 is SNEGSKA (reference sequence). CDR3 length: 12 amino acids.

This clonotype occurred a few times. The rearrangement uses TRBV12-3 or TRBV12-4 and TRBJ1-2, with no clear D. The V and J ends lost 1 base and 0 bases respectively, with 12 bases between them. The CDR3 is 16 residues long. As DNA, the CDR3 is TGTGCCAGCAGTTTAGGCGGGGATCTAGCTAACTATGGCTACACCTTC. It specifies CASSLGGDLANYGYTF.

This chain joins TRBV28 and TRBJ1-1, with TRBD1 as a possible D gene (5 bases). V lost 5 bases, J lost 11 bases, and 21 bases lay in between. CDR3 size: 14 residues. Germline V gives CDR1 MDHEN, CDR2 SYDVKM. The CDR3 coding sequence is TGTGCCAGCAGTCCACCAACGCCCCGGGGGAGGGCTTTCTTT. As protein: CASSPPTPRGRAFF.

The chain joins TRBV28 to TRBJ1-1; D is uncertain. The CDR3 is 17 residues long. V was clipped by 5 bases and J by 2 bases, with 21 bases between them. CDR1 and CDR2 (germline): MDHEN, SYDVKM. The CDR3 spells CASSPASGSLRNTEAFF. The CDR3 region has the DNA TGTGCCAGCAGTCCCGCCTCCGGGTCGTTGAGAAACACTGAAGCTTTCTTT. The full variable domain, with the rest looked up from reference TRBV28 and TRBJ1-1, is DVKVTQSSRYLVKRTGEKVFLECVQDMDHENMFWYRQDPGLGLRLIYFSYDVKMKEKGDIPEGYSVSREKKERFSLILESASTNQTSMYLCASSPASGSLRNTEAFFGQGTRLTVV.

This clonotype was found a few times. The chain recombines TRBV24-1 with TRBJ2-2; 7 bases are a match to TRBD1. CDR1 and CDR2 from the germline V gene are KGHDR and SFDVKD. The V gene end was trimmed by 1 base and the J gene end by 7 bases; junction bases not matched to a gene: 5. The CDR3 sequence is 15 residues long. The CDR3 DNA reads as TGTGCCACCAGTGATTTAGAGGGGGCGAGCGGGGAGCTGTTTTTT. Amino acids: CATSDLEGASGELFF.

This clonotype was counted a few times. The rearrangement uses TRBV28 and TRBJ2-7; D possibly corresponds to TRBD1 (5 bases). The CDR3 totals 15 residues. The germline gives CDR1 MDHEN, CDR2 SYDVKM. Trimming took off 1 base at V and 1 base at J, with 11 bases between the two ends. CDR3 sequence reads: CASSLSARQSYEQYF. The CDR3, as DNA: TGTGCCAGCAGTTTATCCGCCCGACAGTCCTACGAGCAGTACTTC. The entire variable domain, with the rest obtained from reference TRBV28 and TRBJ2-7, is as follows: DVKVTQSSRYLVKRTGEKVFLECVQDMDHENMFWYRQDPGLGLRLIYFSYDVKMKEKGDIPEGYSVSREKKERFSLILESASTNQTSMYLCASSLSARQSYEQYFGPGTRLTVT.

The V gene is TRBV19, the J gene TRBJ1-2; D is unresolved. Looked up from germline, CDR1 is LNHDA and CDR2 is SQIVND (reference sequence). Trimming removed 2 bases at V and 2 bases at J, with 15 bases between. This CDR3 comprises 16 residues. The CDR3 coding sequence is TGTGCCAGTAGTATACCCCAGTGGGGTTCGAACTATGGCTACACCTTC. The encoded protein is CASSIPQWGSNYGYTF.

This clonotype came up a few times. The chain uses TRBV19 and TRBJ2-3; D not resolved. V dropped 8 bases and J dropped 0 bases, with 12 bases sitting between them. This CDR3 spans 14 amino acids. Germline V CDR1 and CDR2: LNHDA, SQIVND (reference sequence). Written as DNA, the CDR3 is TGTGCCAGTGATGACGGACCTAGCACAGATACGCAGTATTTT. Protein product: CASDDGPSTDTQYF.

This clonotype has a count of ten or more. This sequence joins TRBV20-1 and TRBJ2-1; 9 positions match TRBD2. The CDR3 is 16 amino acids. Germline CDR1 is DFQATT and CDR2 is SNEGSKA (reference sequence). V lost 5 bases, J lost 0 bases, and 8 bases stayed unmatched. For the CDR3, the DNA is TGCAGTGCTCATAAGACTAGCGGCTTCTCCTACAATGAGCAGTTCTTC. Its translation is CSAHKTSGFSYNEQFF.

The sample holds many counts of this clonotype. CDR3 DNA sequence: TGTGCCAGCAATACCGCGGGAGGTATCTCCTACGAGCAGTACTTC. It codes for CASNTAGGISYEQYF. The chain joins TRBV28 to TRBJ2-7; 8 bases align to TRBD2. Unmatched junction bases numbered 8, after V lost 7 bases and J lost 0 bases. The CDR3 length is 15 residues. CDR1 MDHEN and CDR2 SYDVKM come from the germline V gene.

This clonotype was observed many times. The V gene is TRBV20-1, the J gene TRBJ2-1; either TRBD1 or TRBD2 may fit D (5 bases each). Germline V gives CDR1 DFQATT, CDR2 SNEGSKA (reference sequence). Trimming stripped 2 bases from V and 1 base from J, with 12 bases between. The CDR3 length is 15 residues. CDR3 nucleotides: TGCAGTGCTAGACGGGGCCTAGATTCCTACAATGAGCAGTTCTTC. It specifies CSARRGLDSYNEQFF.

This chain joins TRBV7-9 and TRBJ2-1, with D maybe TRBD1 (5 bases). This CDR3 spans 12 amino acids. Trimming cost V 6 bases and J 10 bases, with 13 bases left between them. Germline assignment: CDR1 SEHNR and CDR2 FQNEAQ (reference sequence). The CDR3 DNA is TGTGCCAGCAGGAAACAGGACATGGAGCAGTTCTTC. This translates into CASRKQDMEQFF. The full variable domain, with the rest looked up from reference TRBV7-9 and TRBJ2-1, is DTGVSQNPRHKITKRGQNVTFRCDPISEHNRLYWYRQTLGQGPEFLTYFQNEAQLEKSRLLSDRFSAERPKGSFSTLEIQRTEQGDSAMYLCASRKQDMEQFFGPGTRLTVL.

This clonotype was counted ten times or more. The V call is TRBV18, the J call TRBJ1-2; 8 nucleotides match TRBD1. The CDR3 is 14 residues long. Germline values: CDR1 KGHSH, CDR2 LQKENI. With 5 bases clipped from V and 6 bases from J, the junction kept 8 bases outside the gene matches. CDR3 sequence (DNA): TGTGCCAGCTCAACTGGACAGGGTGAAGATGGCTACACCTTC. Encoded protein: CASSTGQGEDGYTF.

This clonotype appeared a few times. The CDR3 DNA sequence: TGTGCCAGCAGCGGGAGCTCGGGGGAGCTGTTTTTT. Amino acid sequence: CASSGSSGELFF. This chain links TRBV7-3 with TRBJ2-2; D perhaps matches TRBD2 (5 bases). CDR3 length equals 12 residues. CDR1 and CDR2 (germline): SGHTA, FQGTGA. V shed 5 bases and J shed 8 bases, with 9 bases lying between them.

The V and J genes are TRBV6-1 and TRBJ2-7, with 11 bases that match TRBD2. The CDR3 consists of 14 residues. V was clipped by 7 bases and J by 5 bases; unmatched bases: 7. Looked up from germline, CDR1 is MNHNS and CDR2 is SASEGT. CDR3 loop: CASTGSGRVHEQYF. As DNA, the CDR3 is TGTGCCAGCACGGGTAGCGGGAGGGTCCACGAGCAGTACTTC.

This clonotype was counted only a few times. This clone may be a read error of a much larger clone one base away. The chain recombines TRBV20-1 with TRBJ2-1; D unresolved. The CDR3 is made up of 11 amino acids. Germline V lookup: CDR1 DFQATT, CDR2 SNEGSKA (reference sequence). In nucleotides, the CDR3 is TGCGGTGCCGAGACCGACTTTACAAAGTTCTTC. This gives the protein CGAETDFTKFF.

This clonotype was observed many times. The chain couples TRBV2 to TRBJ1-5, with 8 positions matching TRBD1. This CDR3 contains 14 residues. CDR1 SNHLY and CDR2 FYNNEI come from the germline V gene. The trim removed 3 bases at V and 3 bases at J, leaving 1 base unmatched. Here the CDR3 DNA reads TGTGCCAGCAGTGAGGGACAGGACAATCAGCCCCAGCATTTT. Translating it yields CASSEGQDNQPQHF. Combining the CDR3 with reference TRBV2 and TRBJ1-5 gives the whole variable domain EPEVTQTPSHQVTQMGQEVILRCVPISNHLYFYWYRQILGQKVEFLVSFYNNEISEKSEIFDDQFSVERPDGSNFTLKIRSTKLEDSAMYFCASSEGQDNQPQHFGDGTRLSIL.

This clonotype was counted at least ten times. V gene TRBV30 combines with J gene TRBJ2-1; TRBD2 matches at 9 bases. The CDR3 spans 15 residues. The J segment lost 8 bases and the V segment lost 2 bases, leaving 10 bases of the junction unmatched. Germline values: CDR1 GTSNPN, CDR2 SVGIG (reference sequence). The CDR3 DNA is TGTGCCTGGAGTTCGGCGGGAGGGCCCGGGGATGAGCAGTTCTTC. Amino acids: CAWSSAGGPGDEQFF.

This clonotype turned up a few times. This rearrangement joins TRBV7-9 to TRBJ2-1, with 11 bases identical to TRBD2. This CDR3 has 16 amino acids. CDR1 SEHNR and CDR2 FQNEAQ come from the germline V gene (reference sequence). V gave up 7 bases and J gave up 9 bases; unmatched junction bases: 14. The CDR3 coding sequence is TGTGCCAGCACCCCCCTCGGGCTAGCGGGAGGTTTTGAGCAGTTCTTC. This encodes CASTPLGLAGGFEQFF. Full variable domain (rest looked up from reference TRBV7-9 and TRBJ2-1): DTGVSQNPRHKITKRGQNVTFRCDPISEHNRLYWYRQTLGQGPEFLTYFQNEAQLEKSRLLSDRFSAERPKGSFSTLEIQRTEQGDSAMYLCASTPLGLAGGFEQFFGPGTRLTVL.

The gene calls are TRBV30 and TRBJ2-3; 11 nucleotides line up with TRBD2. Looked up from germline, CDR1 is GTSNPN and CDR2 is SVGIG (reference sequence). CDR3 length equals 16 residues. V shed 8 bases and J 2 bases; nucleotides not matched to a gene: 12. In DNA form, the CDR3 reads TGTGCCCGGACTGGGATAGCGGGAGGGCTCACAGATACGCAGTATTTT. Protein sequence: CARTGIAGGLTDTQYF.